This is a list of T cell receptor beta chains from one sample in a study of spatial heterogeneity in lung cancer. TCRdb re-derived calls from the 5' RACE reads in MiXCR, one entry per CDR3 protein. The repertoire holds about 39,000 distinct CDR3 sequences, 3% to 3.5% seen once, with approximately 35% in the top ten. Specimen: normal lung tissue next to the tumor, collected at surgery. The receptors originated from a male donor with early-stage non-small cell lung cancer. Both conserved end residues are part of each CDR3. The D gene is left open where the match is weak. Clone size appears in some rows only: once, few, many, or a class for an expanded clone.

many	TRBV7-9	-	TRBJ1-4	CASSLVGGATNEKLFF	TGTGCCAGCAGCTTAGTCGGTGGGGCAACTAATGAAAAACTGTTTTTT
many	TRBV28	TRBD1	TRBJ1-4	CASHDRVNEKLFF	TGTGCCAGCCACGACAGGGTTAATGAAAAACTGTTTTTT
many	TRBV6-5	-	TRBJ1-2	CASNHGGGYTF	TGTGCCAGCAACCACGGAGGTGGCTACACCTTC
many	TRBV29-1	TRBD1	TRBJ2-7	CSVGGQGIEQYF	TGCAGCGTTGGGGGACAGGGGATCGAGCAGTACTTC
many	TRBV6-6	-	TRBJ2-2	CASSRSASGFPNTGELFF	TGTGCCAGCAGTCGCAGTGCCAGCGGATTTCCAAACACCGGGGAGCTGTTTTTT
few	TRBV7-2	-	TRBJ2-3	CASSLDEDTQYF	TGTGCCAGCAGCCTGGATGAAGATACGCAGTATTTT
many	TRBV29-1	TRBD2	TRBJ2-2	CSVKRDLVPGELFF	TGCAGCGTGAAGCGGGACCTCGTCCCCGGGGAGCTGTTTTTT
many	TRBV4-1	-	TRBJ2-3	CASSQDMGPSRGTDTQYF	TGCGCCAGCAGCCAAGATATGGGACCCTCGAGAGGCACAGATACGCAGTATTTT
many	TRBV3-1	-	TRBJ1-1	CASSHEERIEAFF	TGTGCCAGCAGCCATGAAGAGAGGATTGAAGCTTTCTTT
many	TRBV5-4	-	TRBJ2-1	CASSTNRLVKSNEQFF	TGTGCCAGCAGCACTAACCGACTAGTAAAGAGCAATGAGCAGTTCTTC
few	TRBV5-5	-	TRBJ2-1	CASSLINRAAEQFF	TGTGCCAGCAGCTTGATAAACAGGGCGGCTGAGCAGTTCTTC
-	TRBV30	-	TRBJ2-2	CAWSSGIGHTGELFF	TGTGCCTGGAGTTCAGGGATAGGTCACACCGGGGAGCTGTTTTTT
-	TRBV20-1	-	TRBJ2-3	CSAPRGGMGDTQYF	TGCAGTGCTCCCCGTGGCGGCATGGGAGATACGCAGTATTTT
many	TRBV11-1	-	TRBJ2-1	CASSFGGARSNEQFF	TGTGCCAGCAGCTTCGGTGGTGCGCGATCCAATGAGCAGTTCTTC
-	TRBV5-1	-	TRBJ1-6	CASRRDSTYNSPLHF	TGCGCCAGCAGACGAGACAGCACCTATAATTCACCCCTCCACTTT
many	TRBV28	-	TRBJ2-5	CASSGFKETQYF	TGTGCCAGCTCGGGGTTTAAAGAGACCCAGTACTTC
many	TRBV21-1	-	TRBJ2-1	CASSKTETRTARGNEQFF	TGTGCCAGCAGCAAAACGGAAACGAGGACAGCGAGAGGCAATGAGCAGTTCTTC
many	TRBV12-3/TRBV12-4	-	TRBJ2-5	CASRGGVQETQYF	TGTGCCAGCAGAGGGGGGGTTCAAGAGACCCAGTACTTC
many	TRBV28	-	TRBJ1-1	CASTALGGGTEAFF	TGTGCCAGCACAGCACTTGGAGGAGGCACTGAAGCTTTCTTT
many	TRBV5-1	-	TRBJ2-6	CASSLLPNSGANVLTF	TGCGCCAGCAGCTTGCTCCCCAACTCTGGGGCCAACGTCCTGACTTTC
-	TRBV12-3/TRBV12-4	TRBD2	TRBJ2-7	CASSFSFAGGLYEQYF	TGTGCCAGCAGTTTTTCGTTTGCGGGGGGGCTGTACGAGCAGTACTTC
many	TRBV12-3/TRBV12-4	-	TRBJ1-3	CASSLGSFGNTIYF	TGTGCCAGCAGTTTGGGAAGCTTCGGAAACACCATATATTTT
many	TRBV29-1	-	TRBJ1-1	CSVVRVDTEAFF	TGCAGCGTTGTCCGGGTCGACACTGAAGCTTTCTTT
many	TRBV28	TRBD1	TRBJ2-2	CASRTGTGGVWTGELFF	TGTGCCAGCAGAACCGGGACAGGGGGCGTGTGGACCGGGGAGCTGTTTTTT
many	TRBV12-3/TRBV12-4	TRBD1	TRBJ1-2	CASRPDRGLGGYTF	TGTGCCAGCAGACCCGACAGGGGGCTTGGTGGCTACACCTTC